The 22 T cell receptor beta chains presented below share a single source sample, sequenced in a study of cytomegalovirus exposure and HLA in healthy donors. The PCR employed 60 Vbeta primers together with 13 Jbeta primers. Only in-frame clones appear in the TCRdb table, and some are missing; sequencing was by immunoSEQ multiplex PCR. The profile shows some 160,000 clones, about four fifths of them singletons. The sequencing input was PBMCs. The receptors derive from a woman in her forties or fifties in good health and CMV-seronegative.

The chain combines TRBV5-1 with TRBJ1-1, with D unresolved. The CDR3 extends over 12 amino acids. V lost 2 bases and J lost 11, with 13 bases in between. Germline V gene data show CDR1 as SGHRS and CDR2 as YFSETQ. In DNA, the CDR3 is TGCGCCAGCAGCTTAGAAGCAGGTCTCGCTTTCTTT. This codes for CASSLEAGLAFF.

This chain connects TRBV7-2 to TRBJ2-6; 7 nucleotides align to TRBD1. The junction had 10 bases not matched to a gene; V was cut back by 5 bases and J by 0 bases. Germline CDR1 reads SGHTA; CDR2 reads FQGNSA. The CDR3 runs to 18 residues. The CDR3 is CASSGPGQSLSGANVLTF. Here the CDR3 DNA reads TGTGCCAGCAGCGGGCCGGGACAGTCCCTCTCTGGGGCCAACGTCCTGACTTTC.

V and J are TRBV7-2 and TRBJ2-3; D is uncertain. Germline V gene lookup returns CDR1 SGHTA and CDR2 FQGNSA. V dropped 1 base and J dropped 5 bases, with 10 bases sitting between them. This CDR3 spans 14 amino acids. The CDR3 reads CASSLDTAEDTQYF. In DNA form, the CDR3 reads TGTGCCAGCAGCTTAGACACGGCGGAAGATACGCAGTATTTT.

The sample holds one count of this clone. The rearrangement links TRBV7-2 to TRBJ2-5, with D tentatively TRBD1 (6 bases). Germline-derived CDR1 and CDR2 are SGHTA and FQGNSA. CDR3 length: 14 residues. The V end was cut by 2 bases, the J end by 1 base, with 8 bases between. CDR3 amino acids: CASSLMTGQETQYF. For the CDR3, the DNA is TGTGCCAGCAGCTTAATGACAGGCCAAGAGACCCAGTACTTC.

The chain links TRBV27 to TRBJ1-5; 7 bases line up with TRBD1. Germline V lookup: CDR1 MNHEY, CDR2 SMNVEV (reference sequence). This CDR3 contains 14 residues. Unmatched junction bases numbered 5, after V lost 4 bases and J lost 5 bases. The CDR3 loop reads CASSSDRDYQPQHF. The CDR3 nucleotides are TGTGCCAGCAGTTCCGACAGGGATTATCAGCCCCAGCATTTT.

The chain recombines TRBV27 with TRBJ2-1; D is ambiguous. Trimming took 8 bases from V and 5 from J, leaving 16 bases between them. The CDR3 runs to 14 residues. Germline V gene lookup returns CDR1 MNHEY and CDR2 SMNVEV (reference sequence). The CDR3 nucleotides read TGTGCCAGCTTATCCCTTCGCGTCAACAATGAGCAGTTCTTC. Translating it yields CASLSLRVNNEQFF.

As regards this clone: The sample holds other DNA sequences that translate to the same CDR3. The chain links TRBV28 to TRBJ2-7; TRBD1 agrees at 11 bases. Trimming at V came to 5 bases and at J to 3 bases, leaving 3 bases not matched to a gene. CDR3 length: 14 amino acids. Looked up from germline, CDR1 is MDHEN and CDR2 is SYDVKM. The DNA for the CDR3 is TGTGCCAGCAGTAGGACAGGGGGCAACTACGAGCAGTACTTC. It is translated as CASSRTGGNYEQYF.

The rearrangement joins TRBV28 to TRBJ2-1; D is unclear. Germline V gene data show CDR1 as MDHEN and CDR2 as SYDVKM. The CDR3 length is 16 residues. Trimming left V 5 bases short and J 3 bases short, with 17 bases between. The DNA of the CDR3 is TGTGCCAGCAGTCAAAGCCCCCCACCTAGCTACAATGAGCAGTTCTTC. Its translation: CASSQSPPPSYNEQFF.

This chain connects TRBV7-2 to TRBJ1-5; no clear D gene. The CDR3 runs 15 residues. Per germline, CDR1 SGHTA and CDR2 FQGNSA. The V end lost 2 bases, the J end lost 2 bases, and 10 bases lay between the germline ends. This CDR3 reads CASSLYSSGNQPQHF. The DNA of the CDR3 is TGTGCCAGCAGCTTATATTCAAGCGGCAATCAGCCCCAGCATTTT.

The rearrangement joins TRBV5-1 to TRBJ1-1; D remains ambiguous. Trimming left V 4 bases short and J 6 bases short, with 13 bases between. Per the germline V gene, CDR1 is SGHRS and CDR2 is YFSETQ. The CDR3 loop spans 13 amino acids. CDR3 in amino acids: CASSQGWGAEAFF. The CDR3 bases are TGCGCCAGCAGCCAAGGGTGGGGAGCTGAAGCTTTCTTT.

The chain recombines TRBV2 with TRBJ1-4; D is ambiguous. Trimming pared 7 bases from V and 4 bases from J, leaving 10 bases between. Germline V gene sequence: CDR1 SNHLY, CDR2 FYNNEI. The CDR3 totals 13 residues. CDR3 residues: CASIVLINEKLFF. CDR3 coding DNA: TGTGCCAGCATCGTACTGATTAATGAAAAACTGTTTTTT.

The chain is built from TRBV29-1 and TRBJ2-1, with D possibly being TRBD1 (6 bases). The CDR3 runs 15 residues. V gave up 8 bases and J gave up 0 bases, with 17 bases separating them. Germline V gene data show CDR1 as SQVTM and CDR2 as ANQGSEA. The chain's CDR3 is CSFCGGESSYNEQFF. CDR3 bases: TGCAGCTTCTGTGGGGGCGAGAGCTCCTACAATGAGCAGTTCTTC.

This sequence joins TRBV28 and TRBJ2-5, with a possible D match to TRBD2 (5 bases). Trimming left V 5 bases short and J 1 base short, with 17 bases between. Germline V gene sequence: CDR1 MDHEN, CDR2 SYDVKM. The CDR3 has 16 residues. The CDR3 region is CASSITGSTRQETQYF. The CDR3 DNA follows: TGTGCCAGCAGTATCACGGGATCTACCCGCCAAGAGACCCAGTACTTC.

The rearrangement uses TRBV5-1 and TRBJ2-6, with D possibly TRBD1 on 7 matching bases. The germline V gene encodes CDR1 SGHRS and CDR2 YFSETQ. CDR3 length: 15 amino acids. Trimming removed 3 bases from V and 2 bases from J, with 9 bases in between. The CDR3 nucleotides are TGCGCCAGCAGCTCCAGGGGGGCTGGGGCCAACGTCCTGACTTTC. It codes for CASSSRGAGANVLTF. Filled out from reference TRBV5-1 and TRBJ2-6, the complete variable domain reads KAGVTQTPRYLIKTRGQQVTLSCSPISGHRSVSWYQQTPGQGLQFLFEYFSETQRNKGNFPGRFSGRQFSNSRSEMNVSTLELGDSALYLCASSSRGAGANVLTFGAGSRLTVL.

The V call is TRBV19, the J call TRBJ1-4; 7 nucleotides match TRBD1. Germline V lookup: CDR1 LNHDA, CDR2 SQIVND (reference sequence). The CDR3 runs to 15 residues. V shed 5 bases, J shed 4 bases, and the junction held 7 bases outside the gene matches. The CDR3 here is CASSVSGTVNEKLFF. The CDR3 bases are TGTGCCAGTAGTGTCTCCGGGACAGTTAATGAAAAACTGTTTTTT.

Comment on this clone: The same CDR3 also results from other DNA sequences found in this sample. The chain employs TRBV6-5 and TRBJ2-6; maybe TRBD1 (5 bases). Germline loops: CDR1 MNHEY, CDR2 SVGAGI. With 6 bases removed from V and 0 bases from J, the gap between germline ends came to 9 bases. This CDR3 has 15 amino acids. CDR3 nucleotides: TGTGCCAGCAGACGACAGAACTCTGGGGCCAACGTCCTGACTTTC. Its translation is CASRRQNSGANVLTF.

This sequence joins TRBV28 and TRBJ2-1, with 8 bases fitting TRBD2. The CDR3 has 15 residues. Trimming removed 6 bases from V and 7 bases from J; junction bases left unmatched: 11. Per germline, CDR1 MDHEN and CDR2 SYDVKM. The CDR3 is CASRQTGGPGNEQFF. The CDR3 DNA reads TGTGCCAGCAGACAAACGGGAGGGCCGGGGAATGAGCAGTTCTTC.

The rearrangement uses TRBV7-8 and TRBJ1-5, with 11 positions matching TRBD1. Germline loops: CDR1 SGHVS, CDR2 FQNEAQ. V gave up 8 bases and J gave up 7 bases; unmatched junction bases: 10. The CDR3 contains 15 residues. This chain's CDR3 is CASGTGTGGGQPQHF. The DNA for the CDR3 is TGTGCCAGCGGCACCGGGACAGGGGGAGGCCAGCCCCAGCATTTT.

The chain carries TRBV6-1 and TRBJ2-2, with TRBD1 matching 8 bases. This CDR3 comprises 13 residues. Germline V gene data show CDR1 as MNHNS and CDR2 as SASEGT. The CDR3 protein is CASRTGLTGELFF. Here the CDR3 DNA reads TGTGCTTCGCGGACAGGGCTGACCGGGGAGCTGTTTTTT.

The chain couples TRBV7-3 to TRBJ1-1, with D hard to call. The CDR3 totals 13 residues. The germline gives CDR1 SGHTA, CDR2 FQGTGA. With 5 bases removed from V and 1 base from J, the gap between germline ends came to 8 bases. CDR3 DNA: TGTGCCAGCAGCCCGGAGCGGAACACTGAAGCTTTCTTT. Residues: CASSPERNTEAFF.

A single count supports this clone. This chain joins TRBV28 and TRBJ1-1; 7 bases fit TRBD1. After removal of 3 bases from V and 4 bases from J, the junction contained 11 bases not matched to a gene. The CDR3 extends over 16 amino acids. The germline CDR1 and CDR2 sequences are MDHEN and SYDVKM. This CDR3 reads CASSLGTGQSLTEAFF. Written as DNA, the CDR3 is TGTGCCAGCAGTTTGGGGACGGGACAGTCCCTCACTGAAGCTTTCTTT.

This rearrangement joins TRBV19 to TRBJ1-1, with D tentatively TRBD1 (6 bases). Germline assignment: CDR1 LNHDA and CDR2 SQIVND (reference sequence). The length of the CDR3 is 15 residues. Between the trimmed V and J ends, which lost 6 bases and 0 bases, there was a span of 14 bases. The CDR3 loop reads CASRLDSSMNTEAFF. CDR3 sequence (DNA): TGTGCCAGTAGGTTGGACAGTTCTATGAACACTGAAGCTTTCTTT. Variable domain in full (rest from reference TRBV19 and TRBJ1-1): DGGITQSPKYLFRKEGQNVTLSCEQNLNHDAMYWYRQDPGQGLRLIYYSQIVNDFQKGDIAEGYSVSREKKESFPLTVTSAQKNPTAFYLCASRLDSSMNTEAFFGQGTRLTVV.